These 28 T cell receptor beta chains were all obtained from the same sample, sequenced in a study of blood T cell repertoires in COVID-19. The protocol was immunoSEQ multiplex PCR, while the TCRdb copy is restricted to in-frame clones and leaves out a portion. The profile covers 150,000 to 200,000 clones, with approximately 85% appearing a single time and roughly 6% taken by the ten largest. Sequencing was performed on PBMCs or T cells enriched from blood (not recorded which). These receptors came from a man in his forties who had recovered from COVID-19.

The genes are TRBV18 and TRBJ1-1; unclear D gene. Trimming shortened V by 1 base and J by 1 base, and 4 bases separated the two germline ends. This CDR3 region has 13 residues. Germline V gives CDR1 KGHSH, CDR2 LQKENI. For the CDR3, the DNA is TGTGCCAGCTCACCACAGCCGAACACTGAAGCTTTCTTT. The encoded protein is CASSPQPNTEAFF.

The chain joins TRBV28 to TRBJ2-1; 7 nucleotides match TRBD1. The CDR3 extends over 16 amino acids. V was pared by 3 bases and J by 6 bases, with 11 bases of the junction left unmatched. Germline V gene data show CDR1 as MDHEN and CDR2 as SYDVKM. CDR3 region: CASSFWDSGLLNEQFF. The DNA for the CDR3 is TGTGCCAGCAGTTTTTGGGACAGTGGCCTACTCAATGAGCAGTTCTTC.

DNA for the CDR3: TGTGCCTGCGTCCCCACAGGGAATGGGCCCCAGCATTTT. This translates into CACVPTGNGPQHF. V and J are TRBV30 and TRBJ1-5; weak D call: TRBD1 (6 bases). V was cut by 6 bases and J by 9 bases, with 18 bases left in between. The CDR3 extends over 13 amino acids. CDR1 is GTSNPN, CDR2 SVGIG, per germline (reference sequence).

The chain employs TRBV7-6 and TRBJ2-5; D unresolved. The V gene lost 3 bases and the J gene lost 3 bases, with 2 bases spanning the gap. The CDR3 has 11 amino acids. Germline V gene lookup returns CDR1 SGHVS and CDR2 FNYEAQ. This CDR3 is CASSFKETQYF. In nucleotides, the CDR3 is TGTGCCAGCAGCTTCAAAGAGACCCAGTACTTC.

The gene calls are TRBV6-6 and TRBJ2-1, with 7 bases that match TRBD2. There are 14 residues in the CDR3. V shed 10 bases, J shed 2 bases, and the junction held 8 bases outside the gene matches. Germline assignment: CDR1 MNHNY and CDR2 SVGAGI (reference sequence). CDR3 in DNA: TGTGCCACCACGACCGGGACTACCTACAATGAGCAGTTCTTC. This sequence encodes CATTTGTTYNEQFF.

This chain connects TRBV19 to TRBJ2-3; possibly TRBD2 for D (6 bases). Germline-derived CDR1 and CDR2 are LNHDA and SQIVND (reference sequence). This CDR3 is 16 amino acids long. The V end lost 1 base, the J end lost 1 base, and 12 bases lay between the germline ends. The DNA for the CDR3 is TGTGCCAGTAGTATAGGGATGGGGACTGGCACAGATACGCAGTATTTT. This translates into CASSIGMGTGTDTQYF.

This sequence joins TRBV28 and TRBJ2-5; D might be TRBD2 (6 bases). The germline V gene has CDR1 MDHEN and CDR2 SYDVKM. CDR3 size: 16 residues. V was shortened by 8 bases and J by 4 bases, with 23 bases between the two germline ends. CDR3: CASVGSGVGGSETQYF. DNA of the CDR3: TGTGCCAGCGTTGGGTCGGGGGTCGGTGGGTCAGAGACCCAGTACTTC.

The V gene is TRBV28, the J gene TRBJ1-6, with 7 bases lining up with TRBD1. In germline, CDR1 is MDHEN, CDR2 SYDVKM. The CDR3 has 19 amino acids. V dropped 3 bases and J dropped 2; count of bases not matched to a gene: 13. In nucleotides, the CDR3 is TGTGCCAGCAGTTTCCTTACCACTATACAGGGGACCTATAATTCACCCCTCCACTTT. This sequence encodes CASSFLTTIQGTYNSPLHF.

The chain links TRBV18 to TRBJ2-7, with D uncertain. Trimming removed 1 base from V and 3 bases from J, with 13 bases in between. Germline-derived CDR1 and CDR2 are KGHSH and LQKENI. The CDR3 consists of 15 residues. The CDR3 nucleotides are TGTGCCAGCTCACCACGGGTGGGTCGGAGCTACGAGCAGTACTTC. Protein: CASSPRVGRSYEQYF. The entire variable domain, with the rest obtained from reference TRBV18 and TRBJ2-7, is as follows: NAGVMQNPRHLVRRRGQEARLRCSPMKGHSHVYWYRQLPEEGLKFMVYLQKENIIDESGMPKERFSAEFPKEGPSILRIQQVVRGDSAAYFCASSPRVGRSYEQYFGPGTRLTVT.

This clone was recorded once. The chain uses TRBV27 and TRBJ2-3; TRBD2 aligns across 12 bases. The germline V gene has CDR1 MNHEY and CDR2 SMNVEV (reference sequence). CDR3 size: 16 residues. The junction had 6 bases not matched to a gene; V was cut back by 6 bases and J by 2 bases. The CDR3 reads CASRRLAGAPTDTQYF. CDR3 DNA: TGTGCCAGCAGAAGACTAGCGGGGGCCCCCACAGATACGCAGTATTTT.

The chain links TRBV15 to TRBJ1-5; 8 nucleotides match TRBD1. CDR1 is LNHNV, CDR2 YYDKDF, per germline (reference sequence). The V and J ends lost 4 bases and 7 bases, in that order; junction bases with no gene match: 6. The CDR3 has 14 amino acids. CDR3 nucleotide sequence: TGTGCCACCAGCAAGGACAGGGCCCTCCAGCCCCAGCATTTT. Translation gives CATSKDRALQPQHF.

The chain is built from TRBV5-4 and TRBJ2-3; TRBD1 matches 9 bases. Unmatched junction bases numbered 0, after V lost 3 bases and J lost 1 base. CDR3 length: 14 amino acids. Germline V gene sequence: CDR1 SGHNT, CDR2 YYREEE (reference sequence). This chain's CDR3 is CASSWTGGTDTQYF. The CDR3 DNA sequence: TGTGCCAGCAGCTGGACAGGGGGCACAGATACGCAGTATTTT.

The chain combines TRBV27 with TRBJ2-3; 10 bases map to TRBD1. There are 17 residues in the CDR3. Trimming at V came to 4 bases and at J to 1 base, leaving 8 bases not matched to a gene. Germline lookup yields CDR1 MNHEY and CDR2 SMNVEV (reference sequence). The CDR3 sequence is CASSSLLTGGGTDTQYF. CDR3 in DNA: TGTGCCAGCAGTTCCCTCCTGACAGGGGGCGGCACAGATACGCAGTATTTT.

The CDR3 loop is CATSYPRTGNTGELFF. The CDR3, as DNA: TGTGCCACCAGTTATCCTAGGACAGGGAACACCGGGGAGCTGTTTTTT. The V and J genes are TRBV15 and TRBJ2-2, with TRBD1 matching 7 bases. Germline trimming cut 6 bases from V and 1 base from J; bases unmatched to any gene: 8. Germline lookup yields CDR1 LNHNV and CDR2 YYDKDF (reference sequence). The CDR3 contains 16 residues.

The chain couples TRBV4-1 to TRBJ2-7; possibly TRBD2 for D (6 bases). Trimming removed 3 bases at V and 4 bases at J, with 19 bases between. The CDR3 has 16 amino acids. In germline, CDR1 is MGHRA, CDR2 YSYEKL. CDR3 sequence (DNA): TGCGCCAGCAGCCAGGACGGACTAACCCCGTCATACGAGCAGTACTTC. Protein sequence: CASSQDGLTPSYEQYF.

In this sample, this clone turned up a few times. J is TRBJ2-5 and V is TRBV7-9, with D possibly being TRBD2 (6 bases). Trimming took off 1 base at V and 2 bases at J, with 11 bases between the two ends. Germline-derived CDR1 and CDR2 are SEHNR and FQNEAQ (reference sequence). The CDR3 consists of 15 residues. The CDR3 DNA is TGTGCCAGCAGCTTAGGCCGTGGGGGGCAAGAGACCCAGTACTTC. Translated: CASSLGRGGQETQYF.

The V and J genes are TRBV6-2 or TRBV6-3 and TRBJ1-1, with TRBD1 identical over 8 bases. Unmatched junction bases numbered 5, after V lost 4 bases and J lost 1 base. The CDR3 extends over 15 amino acids. Germline V gene lookup returns CDR1 MNHEY and CDR2 SVGEGT. The CDR3 sequence: CASSSPGGWNTEAFF. The DNA for the CDR3 is TGTGCCAGCAGTTCGCCAGGGGGCTGGAACACTGAAGCTTTCTTT.

The chain combines TRBV6-5 with TRBJ1-6; 7 nucleotides agree with TRBD1. This CDR3 is 12 amino acids long. Unmatched junction bases numbered 6, after V lost 10 bases and J lost 9 bases. CDR1 and CDR2 (germline): MNHEY, SVGAGI. For the CDR3, the DNA is TGTGCCACCGGGACAGAGCCTTCACCCCTCCACTTT. Its protein is CATGTEPSPLHF.

The gene calls are TRBV2 and TRBJ1-3; D is unresolved. Germline V gene lookup returns CDR1 SNHLY and CDR2 FYNNEI. There are 15 residues in the CDR3. Trimming cost V 1 base and J 5 bases, with 12 bases left between them. CDR3 coding DNA: TGTGCCAGCAGTGAAGGGGCGGGGAACCGAAACACCATATATTTT. It codes for CASSEGAGNRNTIYF.

This chain connects TRBV30 to TRBJ2-7; 11 bases map to TRBD2. Germline CDR1 reads GTSNPN; CDR2 reads SVGIG (reference sequence). The CDR3 runs to 17 residues. V gave up 0 bases and J gave up 0 bases; unmatched junction bases: 7. In DNA, the CDR3 is TGTGCCTGGAGTGTGGGTGGGACTAGCGGACCCTCCTACGAGCAGTACTTC. This gives the protein CAWSVGGTSGPSYEQYF.

The chain uses TRBV18 and TRBJ1-6; D might be TRBD1 (6 bases). V lost 6 bases to trimming and J lost 1 base, with 19 bases between them. CDR1 is KGHSH and CDR2 is LQKENI in the germline V gene. This CDR3 has 18 residues. CDR3 sequence (DNA): TGTGCCAGCTCGCTACAAGACAGGACATGGTCCTATAATTCACCCCTCCACTTT. It yields the protein CASSLQDRTWSYNSPLHF.

This CDR3 reads CASSVRLRADTQYF. The DNA for the CDR3 is TGTGCCAGCAGCGTAAGGCTGAGGGCAGATACGCAGTATTTT. The chain is built from TRBV9 and TRBJ2-3, with D possibly being TRBD2 (5 bases). Germline assignment: CDR1 SGDLS and CDR2 YYNGEE. This CDR3 has 14 residues. Trimming cost V 1 base and J 4 bases, with 10 bases left between them.

V and J are TRBV29-1 and TRBJ2-3; D uncertain. V was clipped by 5 bases and J by 3 bases, with 15 bases between them. From germline, CDR1 is SQVTM and CDR2 ANQGSEA. The CDR3 has 14 amino acids. This CDR3 reads CSVISGQVTDTQYF. CDR3 sequence (DNA): TGCAGCGTTATTAGTGGGCAGGTAACAGATACGCAGTATTTT.

V and J are TRBV7-6 and TRBJ2-1; TRBD1 might be the D (6 bases). V lost 5 bases to trimming and J lost 9 bases, with 14 bases between them. The CDR3 contains 13 residues. The germline V gene encodes CDR1 SGHVS and CDR2 FNYEAQ. CDR3: CASSPTGKGEQFF. The CDR3, as DNA: TGTGCCAGCAGCCCCACAGGGAAGGGTGAGCAGTTCTTC. Full variable domain (remainder filled in from reference TRBV7-6 and TRBJ2-1): GAGVSQSPRYKVTKRGQDVALRCDPISGHVSLYWYRQALGQGPEFLTYFNYEAQQDKSGLPNDRFSAERPEGSISTLTIQRTEQRDSAMYRCASSPTGKGEQFFGPGTRLTVL.

The rearrangement links TRBV12-3 or TRBV12-4 to TRBJ1-2, with 7 bases identical to TRBD1. The length of the CDR3 is 13 residues. After removal of 6 bases from V and 4 bases from J, the junction contained 5 bases not matched to a gene. CDR3 amino acids: CASSIRQGYGYTF. CDR3 in DNA: TGTGCCAGCAGCATTCGACAGGGCTATGGCTACACCTTC.

The chain couples TRBV5-4 to TRBJ2-7, with D perhaps matching TRBD2 (6 bases). CDR3 length equals 17 residues. Germline V CDR1 and CDR2: SGHNT, YYREEE (reference sequence). The DNA of the CDR3 is TGTGCGATAAGAGGGGACGTTGGCGCGGGAATGCCCTACGAGCAGTACTTC. Its translation: CAIRGDVGAGMPYEQYF.

This clone appeared once. The chain couples TRBV5-1 to TRBJ1-5; maybe TRBD1 (5 bases). This CDR3 has 17 residues. V was cut by 4 bases and J by 5 bases, with 22 bases left in between. Per germline, CDR1 SGHRS and CDR2 YFSETQ. CDR3 nucleotide sequence: TGCGCCAGCAGCCCGGCGACAGTTCCGGGGGTCGATCAGCCCCAGCATTTT. It codes for CASSPATVPGVDQPQHF.

The chain links TRBV19 to TRBJ2-2; tentative D call: TRBD2 (5 bases). The length of the CDR3 is 15 residues. Germline V gene sequence: CDR1 LNHDA, CDR2 SQIVND (reference sequence). Trimming took off 3 bases at V and 4 bases at J, with 12 bases between the two ends. CDR3: CASSIFISGTGELFF. The CDR3 DNA reads TGTGCCAGTAGTATCTTCATAAGCGGCACCGGGGAGCTGTTTTTT.